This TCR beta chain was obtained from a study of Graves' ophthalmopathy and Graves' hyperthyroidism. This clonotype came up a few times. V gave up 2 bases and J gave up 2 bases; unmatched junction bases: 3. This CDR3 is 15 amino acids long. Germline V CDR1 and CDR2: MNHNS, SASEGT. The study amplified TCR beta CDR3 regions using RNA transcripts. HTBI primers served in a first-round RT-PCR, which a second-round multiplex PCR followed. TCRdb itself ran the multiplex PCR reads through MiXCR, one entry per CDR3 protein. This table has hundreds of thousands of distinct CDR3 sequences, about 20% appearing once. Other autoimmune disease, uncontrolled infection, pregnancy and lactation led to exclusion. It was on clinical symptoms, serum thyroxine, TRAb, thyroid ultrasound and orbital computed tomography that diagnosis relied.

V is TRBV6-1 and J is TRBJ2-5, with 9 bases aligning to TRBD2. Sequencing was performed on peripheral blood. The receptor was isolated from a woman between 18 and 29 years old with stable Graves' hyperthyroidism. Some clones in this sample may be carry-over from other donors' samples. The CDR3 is CASSEQAGGQETQYF. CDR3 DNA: TGTGCCAGCAGTGAACAGGCGGGGGGGCAAGAGACCCAGTACTTC.